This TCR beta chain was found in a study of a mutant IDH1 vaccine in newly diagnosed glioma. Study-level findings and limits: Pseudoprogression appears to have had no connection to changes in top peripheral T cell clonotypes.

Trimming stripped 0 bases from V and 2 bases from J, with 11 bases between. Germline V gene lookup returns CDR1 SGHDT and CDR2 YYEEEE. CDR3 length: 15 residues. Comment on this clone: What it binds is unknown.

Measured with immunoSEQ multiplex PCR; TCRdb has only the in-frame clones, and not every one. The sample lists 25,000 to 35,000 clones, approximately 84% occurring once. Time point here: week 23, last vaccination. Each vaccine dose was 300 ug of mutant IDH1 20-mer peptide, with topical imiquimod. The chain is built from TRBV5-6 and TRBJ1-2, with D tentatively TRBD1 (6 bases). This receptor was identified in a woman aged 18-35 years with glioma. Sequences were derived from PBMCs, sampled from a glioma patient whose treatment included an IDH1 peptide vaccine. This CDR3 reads CASSLDRAYNYGYTF. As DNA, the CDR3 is TGTGCCAGCAGCTTGGACAGGGCTTACAACTATGGCTACACCTTC. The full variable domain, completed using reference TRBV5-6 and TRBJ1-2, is DAGVTQSPTHLIKTRGQQVTLRCSPKSGHDTVSWYQQALGQGPQFIFQYYEEEERQRGNFPDRFSGHQFPNYSSELNVNALLLGDSALYLCASSLDRAYNYGYTFGSGTRLTVV.